These 2 T cell receptor beta chains originate from one sample sequenced in a study of blood T cell repertoires in COVID-19. The method was immunoSEQ multiplex PCR; TCRdb's version includes in-frame clones alone and lacks a portion of them. Here the sample spans about 370,000 clones, 75% to 90% being singletons. Sequenced input: PBMCs or T cells enriched from blood (not recorded which). All receptors come from a man in his late teens or twenties who had recovered from COVID-19.

The J gene is TRBJ2-5, the V gene TRBV9; TRBD1 agrees at 7 bases. Losses at the gene ends were 0 bases for V and 0 bases for J; bases not matched to a gene: 8. This CDR3 comprises 17 residues. CDR1 is SGDLS and CDR2 is YYNGEE in the germline V gene. CDR3 region: CASSVEGQGVDQETQYF. As DNA, the CDR3 is TGTGCCAGCAGCGTAGAAGGGCAGGGGGTGGACCAAGAGACCCAGTACTTC.

This chain links TRBV6-2 or TRBV6-3 with TRBJ2-1; a weak D match, TRBD2 (5 bases). Deletions cut 5 bases from V and 10 bases from J, with 15 bases between. The CDR3 contains 13 residues. The germline V gene encodes CDR1 MNHEY and CDR2 SVGEGT. The CDR3 coding sequence is TGTGCCAGCAGTCGACCTACTAGTTGGGAGCAGTTCTTC. Translated, it gives CASSRPTSWEQFF.